This T cell receptor beta chain was profiled in a study of blood T cell repertoires in COVID-19. Trimming cost V 1 base and J 6 bases, with 16 bases left between them. In germline, CDR1 is MGHRA, CDR2 YSYEKL. The CDR3 covers 16 residues. Clones were read by immunoSEQ multiplex PCR, and TCRdb kept only the in-frame ones, dropping some. Here the sample spans 45,000 to 55,000 clones, 80% to 85% being singletons. Sequencing used peripheral blood. The receptor was derived from a man aged 55-75 years with active COVID-19. The chain carries TRBV4-1 and TRBJ2-1; D is perhaps TRBD2 (6 bases). The CDR3 nucleotides read TGCGCCAGCAGCCAAGTACCGGGACCCGGGAGCAATGAGCAGTTCTTC. Translated, it gives CASSQVPGPGSNEQFF.